This TCR beta chain derives from a study of T-cell memory formation after mild COVID-19. Findings of the study overall: A balance of CD4 and CD8 characterized clones contracting day 15 to 85, whereas later expanders leaned CD4+. Pre-infection memory contained some responding clones, which suggested that cross-reactive memory had joined.

TCRdb redid the calling of the 5' RACE reads with MiXCR, one entry per CDR3 protein. The data hold approximately 340,000 distinct CDR3 sequences, with 10% to 15% observed a single time. The V end lost 7 bases, the J end lost 4 bases, and 20 bases lay between the germline ends. Germline V gives CDR1 DFQATT, CDR2 SNEGSKA (reference sequence). The CDR3 contains 14 residues. Worth noting for this clonotype: Its antigen remains unknown.

This clonotype was sampled from a man between 18 and 29 years old who had mild COVID-19 (a few samples of this study predate the infection). Cell type and time point are not known. Sequencing was performed on PBMCs or a T cell subset sorted from them (not recorded which). V gene TRBV20-1 combines with J gene TRBJ2-7, with unresolved D. The CDR3 bases are TGCAGTGTTCCGAGTCCGTACACCTCATACGAGCAGTACGTC. It specifies CSVPSPYTSYEQYV.